This T cell receptor (beta chain) was documented in a study of cytomegalovirus exposure and HLA in healthy donors. A few counts support this clone. No antigen is known for it. Whole-study results and caveats: Sequencing likely caused a cluster of highly shared sequence variants.

The study ran its PCR with 60 Vbeta and 13 Jbeta primers. Original analysis: As a later analysis found, there were tens of millions of unique TCR beta chains, of which roughly 11 million were shared. Produced via immunoSEQ multiplex PCR; TCRdb's table is partial and in-frame only. The DNA gave D and trimming, while V, J and clone size come from that table. The sample holds approximately 160,000 clones, roughly four fifths seen once. CDR1 GTSNPN and CDR2 SVGIG come from the germline V gene (reference sequence). The CDR3 loop spans 14 amino acids. V was cut by 5 bases and J by 0 bases, with 11 bases left in between.

The origin of this receptor is a man aged 50 to 59 in good health and CMV-seropositive. The sample taken for sequencing was PBMCs. The chain uses TRBV30 and TRBJ1-3, with a tentative D call TRBD1 (5 bases). CDR3 coding DNA: TGTGCCTGGGGGGGGACTTTCTCTGGAAACACCATATATTTT. Amino acids: CAWGGTFSGNTIYF.